A single sample gave rise to the 27 T cell receptor beta chains below, sequenced in a study of shared clonotypes between healthy human individuals. Sequenced by immunoSEQ multiplex PCR; TCRdb stores in-frame clones only, minus some. In the table there are some 2,400,000 clones, approximately 96% of which are singletons. Sequenced sample: naive CD4+ T cells sorted from blood. Subset in this sample: CD45RA+ positively selected. These receptors all stem from a man aged 18 to 29 in good health.

This chain links TRBV18 with TRBJ2-7; possible D gene TRBD2, 6 bases. Germline CDR1 KGHSH, CDR2 LQKENI. The CDR3 sequence is 14 residues long. The V gene lost 6 bases and the J gene lost 3 bases, with 15 bases spanning the gap. The CDR3 sequence is CASSLFGDFYEQYF. The CDR3 DNA reads TGTGCCAGCTCCCTTTTCGGGGACTTCTACGAGCAGTACTTC.

The V call is TRBV19, the J call TRBJ1-2, with 7 positions matching TRBD1. With 8 bases clipped from V and 7 bases from J, the junction kept 7 bases outside the gene matches. This CDR3 contains 12 residues. Germline V gene data show CDR1 as LNHDA and CDR2 as SQIVND (reference sequence). The CDR3 DNA is TGTGCCAGTCAGGGGGGAGGGGCTGGCTACACCTTC. This translates into CASQGGGAGYTF. Full variable domain (missing parts from reference TRBV19 and TRBJ1-2): DGGITQSPKYLFRKEGQNVTLSCEQNLNHDAMYWYRQDPGQGLRLIYYSQIVNDFQKGDIAEGYSVSREKKESFPLTVTSAQKNPTAFYLCASQGGGAGYTFGSGTRLTVV.

About this clone itself: Distinct nucleotide sequences in the sample also encode this CDR3. This chain joins TRBV6-1 and TRBJ1-3; 8 nucleotides line up with TRBD1. Germline V gives CDR1 MNHNS, CDR2 SASEGT. The CDR3 spans 15 residues. The V gene end was trimmed by 2 bases and the J gene end by 4 bases; junction bases not matched to a gene: 4. CDR3 nucleotides: TGTGCCAGCAGTGAAAACAGGGGGTCAGGAAACACCATATATTTT. It codes for CASSENRGSGNTIYF.

As to this clone: The same CDR3 can be traced to other DNA sequences in this sample. The chain combines TRBV6-5 with TRBJ1-2, with D tentatively TRBD1 (5 bases). The CDR3 contains 14 residues. Germline V gene data show CDR1 as MNHEY and CDR2 as SVGAGI. V was cut by 0 bases and J by 4 bases, with 9 bases left in between. In DNA form, the CDR3 reads TGTGCCAGCAGTTACTCTCGGCAGGGCTATGGCTACACCTTC. It is translated as CASSYSRQGYGYTF.

The genes are TRBV28 and TRBJ1-6; TRBD1 agrees at 8 bases. This CDR3 comprises 16 residues. V trimming: 5 bases; J trimming: 6 bases; junction bases outside the gene matches: 9. In germline, CDR1 is MDHEN, CDR2 SYDVKM. The CDR3 sequence is CASSDGQGRGNSPLHF. The CDR3 nucleotides are TGTGCCAGCAGTGACGGACAGGGCCGGGGTAATTCACCCCTCCACTTT.

The chain has TRBV5-6 and TRBJ1-4, with D maybe TRBD1 (5 bases). V lost 2 bases to trimming and J lost 7 bases, with 18 bases between them. This CDR3 region has 16 residues. Germline V gene lookup returns CDR1 SGHDT and CDR2 YYEEEE. The CDR3: CASSFLGLAGSEKLFF. The CDR3 nucleotides are TGTGCCAGCAGCTTTCTTGGTTTGGCAGGGAGTGAAAAACTGTTTTTT.

This rearrangement joins TRBV9 to TRBJ1-4; D may be TRBD1 (5 bases). The V end was cut by 0 bases, the J end by 5 bases, with 14 bases between. This CDR3 contains 16 residues. Germline CDR1 is SGDLS and CDR2 is YYNGEE. CDR3 bases: TGTGCCAGCAGCGTAGGGCAGGGTAACATGAATGAAAAACTGTTTTTT. Translating gives CASSVGQGNMNEKLFF. The entire variable domain, with the rest obtained from reference TRBV9 and TRBJ1-4, is as follows: DSGVTQTPKHLITATGQRVTLRCSPRSGDLSVYWYQQSLDQGLQFLIQYYNGEERAKGNILERFSAQQFPDLHSELNLSSLELGDSALYFCASSVGQGNMNEKLFFGSGTQLSVL.

The chain combines TRBV12-5 with TRBJ1-5; 11 bases are shared with TRBD1. After removal of 6 bases from V and 7 bases from J, the junction contained 23 bases not matched to a gene. Per germline, CDR1 LGHNT and CDR2 FRNRAP. CDR3 length equals 20 residues. The CDR3: CASGFLEPGQGESLGQPQHF. The CDR3 nucleotides are TGTGCTAGTGGGTTCCTTGAACCGGGACAGGGGGAAAGTTTGGGACAGCCCCAGCATTTT.

V usage is TRBV7-9 and J usage is TRBJ1-1, with no clear D. Germline V gene data show CDR1 as SEHNR and CDR2 as FQNEAQ (reference sequence). Trimming took 1 base from V and 5 from J, leaving 11 bases between them. CDR3 size: 14 residues. CDR3 nucleotide sequence: TGTGCCAGCAGCTTAGTAGGCGGGAGGACTGAAGCTTTCTTT. Protein: CASSLVGGRTEAFF.

With respect to this clone: Different DNA sequences within this sample yield the same CDR3. V is TRBV20-1 and J is TRBJ2-7; D gene unclear. CDR1 DFQATT and CDR2 SNEGSKA come from the germline V gene (reference sequence). The V and J ends lost 0 bases and 6 bases respectively, with 6 bases between them. There are 11 residues in the CDR3. The chain's CDR3 is CSARDIGEQYF. The CDR3 nucleotides are TGCAGTGCTAGAGATATTGGCGAGCAGTACTTC.

This clone was seen once. The chain carries TRBV2 and TRBJ2-5; TRBD1 aligns across 8 bases. The J call may be faulty, since TRBJ2-7 better matches the DNA end. There are 12 residues in the CDR3. The germline CDR1 and CDR2 sequences are SNHLY and FYNNEI. The CDR3 DNA reads as TGTGCCAGCAGGGGACAGGCCGACGAGCAGTACTTC. It yields the protein CASRGQADEQYF.

The V call is TRBV29-1, the J call TRBJ2-5; weak D call: TRBD1 (6 bases). The germline V gene has CDR1 SQVTM and CDR2 ANQGSEA. This CDR3 contains 13 residues. Trimming cost V 0 bases and J 4 bases, with 9 bases left between them. This CDR3 reads CSVEEVRGETQYF. In DNA form, the CDR3 reads TGCAGCGTTGAAGAGGTCAGGGGAGAGACCCAGTACTTC. Together with reference TRBV29-1 and TRBJ2-5, the CDR3 gives the full variable domain: SAVISQKPSRDICQRGTSLTIQCQVDSQVTMMFWYRQQPGQSLTLIATANQGSEATYESGFVIDKFPISRPNLTFSTLTVSNMSPEDSSIYLCSVEEVRGETQYFGPGTRLLVL.

Written as DNA, the CDR3 is TGTGCCTGGAGTGTACAGGGCCGATCGAACACTGAAGCTTTCTTT. Encoded protein: CAWSVQGRSNTEAFF. The gene calls are TRBV30 and TRBJ1-1, with a weak D call TRBD1 (6 bases). V lost 0 bases and J lost 1, with 12 bases in between. Germline assignment: CDR1 GTSNPN and CDR2 SVGIG (reference sequence). CDR3 length: 15 amino acids. The variable domain in full, completed from reference TRBV30 and TRBJ1-1, reads SQTIHQWPATLVQPVGSPLSLECTVEGTSNPNLYWYRQAAGRGLQLLFYSVGIGQISSEVPQNLSASRPQDRQFILSSKKLLLSDSGFYLCAWSVQGRSNTEAFFGQGTRLTVV.

The chain couples TRBV18 to TRBJ2-5; D is perhaps TRBD1 (6 bases). The ends were cut back, 0 bases at V and 3 bases at J, with 14 bases in the middle. Germline values: CDR1 KGHSH, CDR2 LQKENI. The CDR3 is 16 residues long. The CDR3 bases are TGTGCCAGCTCACCACCGGGGGCTTCCCTGGAAGAGACCCAGTACTTC. Residues: CASSPPGASLEETQYF.

V is TRBV6-1 and J is TRBJ2-5; D unclear. From germline, CDR1 is MNHNS and CDR2 SASEGT. The CDR3 runs to 12 residues. V lost 6 bases and J 1 base, leaving 6 bases between the germline ends. The CDR3 reads CASSWSQETQYF. CDR3 coding DNA: TGTGCCAGCAGCTGGTCCCAAGAGACCCAGTACTTC.

The rearrangement joins TRBV4-3 to TRBJ1-2; D possibly corresponds to TRBD1 (6 bases). Germline CDR1 and CDR2: LGHNA and YSLEER. The CDR3 consists of 18 residues. Trimming took off 0 bases at V and 4 bases at J, with 21 bases between the two ends. The DNA of the CDR3 is TGCGCCAGCAGCCAAGACTTGACCCTAATGGGAGGGGGCTATGGCTACACCTTC. Protein: CASSQDLTLMGGGYGYTF.

Remarks on this clone: The same CDR3 is also encoded by other DNA sequences in this sample. This chain connects TRBV27 to TRBJ2-2; the D gene is possibly TRBD2 (6 bases). This CDR3 comprises 15 residues. The germline CDR1 and CDR2 sequences are MNHEY and SMNVEV (reference sequence). Trimming took 3 bases from V and 0 from J, leaving 8 bases between them. CDR3 region: CASSLGGANTGELFF. CDR3 sequence (DNA): TGTGCCAGCAGTTTGGGGGGTGCGAACACCGGGGAGCTGTTTTTT.

A word on this clone: This specimen includes other DNA sequences encoding the same CDR3. CDR3 residues: CASTQSTDTQYF. The CDR3 DNA reads as TGTGCCAGCACTCAAAGCACAGATACGCAGTATTTT. V and J are TRBV2 and TRBJ2-3, with D hard to call. This CDR3 has 12 residues. Germline CDR1 SNHLY, CDR2 FYNNEI. Deletions cut 7 bases from V and 0 bases from J, with 5 bases between.

The chain recombines TRBV30 with TRBJ2-3; TRBD2 matches 7 bases. CDR3 length: 14 amino acids. J lost 4 bases, V lost 0 bases, and 4 bases had no gene match. Germline assignment: CDR1 GTSNPN and CDR2 SVGIG (reference sequence). The CDR3, as DNA: TGTGCCTGGAGTGTGGGGGGGAAGGCAGATACGCAGTATTTT. Translation: CAWSVGGKADTQYF.

V and J are TRBV7-9 and TRBJ2-7; possible D gene TRBD1, 6 bases. The CDR3 length is 13 residues. Germline values: CDR1 SEHNR, CDR2 FQNEAQ (reference sequence). The V and J ends lost 6 bases and 6 bases respectively, with 15 bases between them. The CDR3 DNA reads as TGTGCCAGCAGAGCCTCAGGGGCCTCCGAGCAGTACTTC. It is translated as CASRASGASEQYF. The full variable domain, rest sourced from reference TRBV7-9 and TRBJ2-7, is DTGVSQNPRHKITKRGQNVTFRCDPISEHNRLYWYRQTLGQGPEFLTYFQNEAQLEKSRLLSDRFSAERPKGSFSTLEIQRTEQGDSAMYLCASRASGASEQYFGPGTRLTVT.

This chain connects TRBV7-9 to TRBJ1-5; D gene uncertain. The germline gives CDR1 SEHNR, CDR2 FQNEAQ (reference sequence). This CDR3 has 12 residues. V lost 5 bases, J lost 3 bases, and 5 bases lay in between. The CDR3 DNA is TGTGCCAGCAGCGGGAACAATCAGCCCCAGCATTTT. This encodes CASSGNNQPQHF.

The chain recombines TRBV6-6 with TRBJ2-7; 7 positions match TRBD1. V was clipped by 6 bases and J by 6 bases; unmatched bases: 8. The CDR3 loop spans 13 amino acids. Per germline, CDR1 MNHNY and CDR2 SVGAGI (reference sequence). Written as DNA, the CDR3 is TGTGCCAGCAGCCTCCGGGACAGCGGCGAGCAGTACTTC. This sequence encodes CASSLRDSGEQYF.

The chain recombines TRBV6-1 with TRBJ2-2, with 9 positions matching TRBD1. V lost 10 bases to trimming and J lost 4 bases; unmatched junction nucleotides: 7. This CDR3 comprises 14 residues. Germline V gene sequence: CDR1 MNHNS, CDR2 SASEGT. Here the CDR3 reads CATTLGQGTGELFF. CDR3 coding DNA: TGTGCCACCACGTTGGGACAGGGCACCGGGGAGCTGTTTTTT.

V and J are TRBV7-2 and TRBJ2-3, with D uncertain. V lost 3 bases and J 5 bases, leaving 9 bases between the germline ends. Germline CDR1 SGHTA, CDR2 FQGNSA. This CDR3 comprises 13 residues. CDR3 region: CASSFEYRDTQYF. The CDR3 coding sequence is TGTGCCAGCAGCTTTGAGTACCGAGATACGCAGTATTTT.

The chain couples TRBV6-1 to TRBJ2-5, with TRBD2 matching 10 bases. Germline values: CDR1 MNHNS, CDR2 SASEGT. J gave up 1 base and V 7 bases, and 6 bases lay outside the gene matches. The CDR3 covers 15 residues. The CDR3 protein is CASMERGGPQETQYF. The CDR3 bases are TGTGCCAGCATGGAGCGGGGGGGTCCCCAAGAGACCCAGTACTTC.

The rearrangement links TRBV28 to TRBJ2-5; 8 nucleotides align to TRBD1. Trimming removed 4 bases from V and 5 bases from J; junction bases left unmatched: 9. The V gene's germline CDR1 is MDHEN and CDR2 SYDVKM. The CDR3 spans 15 residues. CDR3 nucleotide sequence: TGTGCCAGCAGTTCCCCTGGTAGGGACAGGGAGACCCAGTACTTC. This encodes CASSSPGRDRETQYF.

The V call is TRBV11-2, the J call TRBJ2-7; TRBD2 aligns across 9 bases. The germline V gene has CDR1 SGHAT and CDR2 FQNNGV. The junction had 11 bases not matched to a gene; V was cut back by 6 bases and J by 8 bases. This CDR3 has 14 amino acids. DNA of the CDR3: TGTGCCAGCAGAATGACTAGCGGCCGCCCTCAGCAGTACTTC. This codes for CASRMTSGRPQQYF.